These T cell receptor beta chains were read from a single sample in a study of CD4 T cell repertoires and nickel. TCRdb analysed the RT-PCR reads with MiXCR anew, one entry per CDR3 protein. The table lists 200 to 250 distinct CDR3 sequences, about 47% of them singletons. What was sequenced was CD4+ T cells from blood, not recorded whether cultured. These TCRs come from a human donor in a nickel allergy study, with or without nickel allergy (not recorded which). It is not recorded whether this sample comes from one donor or several. Each CDR3 is given with its conserved first and last residue. D genes are given only for firm matches. Clone size is given for some rows only: seen once, a few or many times, or a class if the clone is expanded.

j_gene: TRBJ2-4
abundance: NA
v_gene: TRBV5-5
d_gene: TRBD2
CDR3nt: TGTGCCAGCAGCGGAGGGACTAGCGGGGGGGGAGGCATTCAGTACTTC
CDR3aa: CASSGGTSGGGGIQYF

j_gene: TRBJ1-4
abundance: NA
v_gene: TRBV4-2
d_gene: NA
CDR3nt: TGTGCCAGCAGCCAACGTACCTCCTCTAGGGGGGGGATGGTTGGTGAAAAACTGTTTTTT
CDR3aa: CASSQRTSSRGGMVGEKLFF

j_gene: TRBJ1-1
abundance: NA
v_gene: TRBV7-8
d_gene: NA
CDR3nt: TGTGCCAGCAGCTTAAGCGCGGGGCTGGTCACTGAAGCTTTCTTT
CDR3aa: CASSLSAGLVTEAFF

j_gene: TRBJ1-4
abundance: NA
v_gene: TRBV12-3/TRBV12-4
d_gene: TRBD1
CDR3nt: TGTGCCAGCAGTCCTATGGGACACAGGGGTGAAAAACTGTTTTTT
CDR3aa: CASSPMGHRGEKLFF

j_gene: TRBJ1-4
abundance: NA
v_gene: TRBV12-3/TRBV12-4
d_gene: NA
CDR3nt: TGTGCCAGCAGGAAATATGAAAAACTGTTTTTT
CDR3aa: CASRKYEKLFF

j_gene: TRBJ2-5
abundance: NA
v_gene: TRBV2
d_gene: NA
CDR3nt: TGTGCCAGCAGATCCCGGGACACGGGGACCCAGTACTTC
CDR3aa: CASRSRDTGTQYF

j_gene: TRBJ2-7
abundance: few
v_gene: TRBV18
d_gene: TRBD2
CDR3nt: TGTGCCAGCTCAAGTTGGTCCGGGACTACCCTCCGCGAGCAGTACTTC
CDR3aa: CASSSWSGTTLREQYF

j_gene: TRBJ2-7
abundance: few
v_gene: TRBV7-2
d_gene: NA
CDR3nt: TGTGCCAGCAGCTTAGTAGGCAACGAGCAGTACTTC
CDR3aa: CASSLVGNEQYF

j_gene: TRBJ2-3
abundance: NA
v_gene: TRBV5-6
d_gene: NA
CDR3nt: TGTGCCAGCAGCATGGTCAGGGGGGCGGATACGCAGTATTTT
CDR3aa: CASSMVRGADTQYF

j_gene: TRBJ1-5
abundance: NA
v_gene: TRBV18
d_gene: NA
CDR3nt: TGTGCCAGCTCACCACCGATGGGGAAGGGAAACAATCAGCCCCAGCATTTT
CDR3aa: CASSPPMGKGNNQPQHF

j_gene: TRBJ2-1
abundance: NA
v_gene: TRBV19
d_gene: TRBD1
CDR3nt: TGTGCCAGTAGTTTCTCCTCAGGGGGCAATGAGCAGTTCTTC
CDR3aa: CASSFSSGGNEQFF

j_gene: TRBJ1-1
abundance: NA
v_gene: TRBV27
d_gene: TRBD1
CDR3nt: TGTGCCAGTCGGGACAGGGCACTTTTATCGTCTGAAGCTTTCTTT
CDR3aa: CASRDRALLSSEAFF

j_gene: TRBJ2-3
abundance: few
v_gene: TRBV7-9
d_gene: TRBD2
CDR3nt: TGTGCCAGCAGCCAGGGACTAGCGGGGGCTCGCACAGATACGCAGTATTTT
CDR3aa: CASSQGLAGARTDTQYF

j_gene: TRBJ1-2
abundance: hyperexpanded
v_gene: TRBV12-3/TRBV12-4
d_gene: NA
CDR3nt: TGTGCCAGCAGGGGCTTTCTTGGCTACACCTTC
CDR3aa: CASRGFLGYTF

j_gene: TRBJ2-2
abundance: NA
v_gene: TRBV7-6
d_gene: NA
CDR3nt: TGTGCCAGCAGCTTACCCAATTTTGGCGGGGAGCTGTTTTTT
CDR3aa: CASSLPNFGGELFF